This TCR beta chain was sequenced for a study of T cell responses to AZD1222 COVID-19 vaccine. Study-wide background: Pooling was applied to second doses at about 4 or about 12 weeks.

Study-wide results and limits: Spike-specific TCR depth and breadth grew after two AZD1222 doses. The donor group comprised mostly white British people and more females; the analysis possibly underestimated clonal diversity.

The data were produced by immunoSEQ multiplex PCR, yet TCRdb's version contains in-frame clones alone and is incomplete. The sample records 90,000 to 150,000 clones, about 90% being singletons. As to this clone: The antigen is unknown.

The CDR3 spans 13 residues. CDR1 and CDR2 (germline): SEHNR, FQNEAQ (reference sequence). V was trimmed by 5 bases and J by 4 bases, leaving 11 bases between them. The TCR originated in an adult in good health. This chain uses TRBV7-9 with TRBJ1-2, with D perhaps TRBD1 (5 bases). Sequencing was performed on peripheral blood, taken on day 0 of AZD1222 vaccination. CDR3 region: CASSPDTSYGYTF. The CDR3 region has the DNA TGTGCCAGCAGCCCGGACACGAGCTATGGCTACACCTTC.